Listed below are T cell receptor beta chains from one sample, sequenced in a study of read filtering for tumor transcriptome and immune sequencing. TCRdb independently ran MiXCR on the reads; one entry per CDR3 protein. Of under 35,000 distinct CDR3 sequences listed, approximately 17% are singletons. Material for sequencing was a population of CD138-negative cells sorted from bone marrow. The receptor set was obtained from a donor over 35 with multiple myeloma. Each CDR3 is given with its conserved first and last residue. A D gene is named only where the DNA matches it firmly. The size of a clone is reported for some rows only, either as once, few or many, or as a class for expanded clones.

CDR3 length: 15; clone size: medium-sized; J gene: TRBJ2-7; D gene: -; V gene: TRBV30; CDR3 DNA: TGTGCCTGGAGTGTACAGGGCCGCCCTCCCTACGAGCAGTACTTC; CDR3 protein: CAWSVQGRPPYEQYF
CDR3 length: 13; clone size: many; J gene: TRBJ2-3; D gene: TRBD2; V gene: TRBV20-1; CDR3 DNA: TGCAGTGCTAGTAGATCCGGACTAGCGGGGCAGTATTTT; CDR3 protein: CSASRSGLAGQYF
CDR3 length: 15; clone size: -; J gene: TRBJ2-7; D gene: -; V gene: TRBV11-1; CDR3 DNA: TGTGCCAGCAGCGCCGACCCCGAGGGTCTCCACGAGCAGCACTTC; CDR3 protein: CASSADPEGLHEQHF
CDR3 length: 14; clone size: many; J gene: TRBJ2-3; D gene: -; V gene: TRBV7-2; CDR3 DNA: TGTGCCAGCAGCTTAGAAGTACACACAGATACGCAGTATTTT; CDR3 protein: CASSLEVHTDTQYF
CDR3 length: 14; clone size: many; J gene: TRBJ2-3; D gene: TRBD2; V gene: TRBV20-1; CDR3 DNA: TGCAGTGTCTCACCGGGACTAGCGACAGATACGCAGTATTTT; CDR3 protein: CSVSPGLATDTQYF
CDR3 length: 14; clone size: -; J gene: TRBJ2-4; D gene: -; V gene: TRBV5-4; CDR3 DNA: TGTGCCAGCAGCTCGTCAGAGGGGTCGAACATTCAGTGCTTC; CDR3 protein: CASSSSEGSNIQCF
CDR3 length: 15; clone size: many; J gene: TRBJ2-5; D gene: -; V gene: TRBV7-6; CDR3 DNA: TGTGCCAGCAGCTTAATTGGGTCAATACAAGAGACCCAGTACTTC; CDR3 protein: CASSLIGSIQETQYF
CDR3 length: 15; clone size: many; J gene: TRBJ2-3; D gene: -; V gene: TRBV5-6; CDR3 DNA: TGTGCCAGCAGCTTGGCGGACATTCACACAGATACGCAGTATTTT; CDR3 protein: CASSLADIHTDTQYF
CDR3 length: 13; clone size: many; J gene: TRBJ2-5; D gene: -; V gene: TRBV9; CDR3 DNA: TGTGCCAGCGCGCAGTCTGGGGGAGAGACCCAGTACTTC; CDR3 protein: CASAQSGGETQYF
CDR3 length: 14; clone size: many; J gene: TRBJ2-1; D gene: TRBD1; V gene: TRBV6-5; CDR3 DNA: TGTGCCAGCAGTTACACGGGACAGAGAGGTGAGCAGTTCTTC; CDR3 protein: CASSYTGQRGEQFF
CDR3 length: 13; clone size: many; J gene: TRBJ1-6; D gene: -; V gene: TRBV10-1; CDR3 DNA: TGCGCCAGCAGTGTCCAGCGCTATTCACCCCTCCACTTT; CDR3 protein: CASSVQRYSPLHF
CDR3 length: 14; clone size: -; J gene: TRBJ2-5; D gene: -; V gene: TRBV5-4; CDR3 DNA: TGTGCCAGCAGCTTGGACAGGGCCCAAGAGACCCAGTACTTC; CDR3 protein: CASSLDRAQETQYF
CDR3 length: 15; clone size: few; J gene: TRBJ2-7; D gene: -; V gene: TRBV6-2/TRBV6-3; CDR3 DNA: TGTGCCAGCAGCTCTTTCCAGGCCAACACCTACGAGCAGTACTTC; CDR3 protein: CASSSFQANTYEQYF
CDR3 length: 16; clone size: -; J gene: TRBJ1-5; D gene: -; V gene: TRBV4-2; CDR3 DNA: TGCGCCAGCAGCCAAGATACAGGGTTGGGCAATCAGCCCCAGCATTTT; CDR3 protein: CASSQDTGLGNQPQHF
CDR3 length: 16; clone size: many; J gene: TRBJ2-5; D gene: -; V gene: TRBV27; CDR3 DNA: TGTGCCAGCAGTTTAAGGACAGCGATGGCACAAGAGACCCAGTACTTC; CDR3 protein: CASSLRTAMAQETQYF
CDR3 length: 13; clone size: many; J gene: TRBJ2-3; D gene: -; V gene: TRBV7-9; CDR3 DNA: TGTGCCAGCAGCTTATCTCTCACAGATACGCAGTATTTT; CDR3 protein: CASSLSLTDTQYF
CDR3 length: 15; clone size: many; J gene: TRBJ2-1; D gene: TRBD1; V gene: TRBV9; CDR3 DNA: TGTGCCAGCAGCCTCCGGGACAGCCCCTACAATGAGCAGTTCTTC; CDR3 protein: CASSLRDSPYNEQFF
CDR3 length: 13; clone size: many; J gene: TRBJ2-1; D gene: TRBD2; V gene: TRBV9; CDR3 DNA: TGTGCCAGCAAACCTAGCGGGGGAGGTGAGCAGTTCTTC; CDR3 protein: CASKPSGGGEQFF
CDR3 length: 13; clone size: many; J gene: TRBJ1-1; D gene: TRBD1; V gene: TRBV6-2/TRBV6-3; CDR3 DNA: TGTGCCAGCAGTTTTACAGGGGAAACTGAAGCTTTCTTT; CDR3 protein: CASSFTGETEAFF
CDR3 length: 15; clone size: many; J gene: TRBJ2-7; D gene: -; V gene: TRBV3-1; CDR3 DNA: TGTGCCAGCAGCTCCTACGGGCGCGAACCCTACGAGCAGTACTTC; CDR3 protein: CASSSYGREPYEQYF
CDR3 length: 17; clone size: many; J gene: TRBJ1-6; D gene: -; V gene: TRBV12-3/TRBV12-4; CDR3 DNA: TGTGCCAGCAGACAGGGTGGCACAAGCTCCTATAATTCACCCCTCCACTTT; CDR3 protein: CASRQGGTSSYNSPLHF
CDR3 length: 14; clone size: many; J gene: TRBJ1-1; D gene: -; V gene: TRBV11-2; CDR3 DNA: TGTGCCAGCAGCTTAGGGTCAGGGGAGATAGGAGCTTTCTTT; CDR3 protein: CASSLGSGEIGAFF
CDR3 length: 13; clone size: few; J gene: TRBJ2-7; D gene: -; V gene: TRBV6-1; CDR3 DNA: TGTGCCAGCAGTGAATTTGGCCAGTTCGAGCAGTACTTC; CDR3 protein: CASSEFGQFEQYF
CDR3 length: 13; clone size: many; J gene: TRBJ2-1; D gene: -; V gene: TRBV7-2; CDR3 DNA: TGTGCCAGCAGCTCCCCGATGTCGTTGGCGCAGTTCTTC; CDR3 protein: CASSSPMSLAQFF
CDR3 length: 16; clone size: many; J gene: TRBJ2-1; D gene: TRBD1; V gene: TRBV19; CDR3 DNA: TGTGCCAGTAGTATACCCAGGACAGGGGCCTACAATGAGCAGTTCTTC; CDR3 protein: CASSIPRTGAYNEQFF
CDR3 length: 15; clone size: many; J gene: TRBJ2-7; D gene: -; V gene: TRBV28; CDR3 DNA: TGTGCCAGCAGTTTATTAACAGGCGGGCGGCTCGAGCAGTACTTC; CDR3 protein: CASSLLTGGRLEQYF
CDR3 length: 17; clone size: many; J gene: TRBJ1-1; D gene: -; V gene: TRBV5-1; CDR3 DNA: TGCGCCAGCAGCGATGGGGATACAGGGACCCTGAACACTGAAGCTTTCTTT; CDR3 protein: CASSDGDTGTLNTEAFF
CDR3 length: 14; clone size: many; J gene: TRBJ1-1; D gene: -; V gene: TRBV6-6; CDR3 DNA: TGTGCCAGCAGTTACGACAGAAGAAACACTGAAGCTTTCTTT; CDR3 protein: CASSYDRRNTEAFF
CDR3 length: 15; clone size: -; J gene: TRBJ1-1; D gene: -; V gene: TRBV7-9; CDR3 DNA: TGTGCCAGCAGCAACGCTCTTGGGGGAAACACTGAAGCTTTCTTT; CDR3 protein: CASSNALGGNTEAFF
CDR3 length: 19; clone size: many; J gene: TRBJ2-1; D gene: -; V gene: TRBV7-6; CDR3 DNA: TGTGCCAGCAGCTTAGCGCCGTTGGGAGCGGGTACGGCCTACAATGAGCAGTTCTTC; CDR3 protein: CASSLAPLGAGTAYNEQFF
CDR3 length: 15; clone size: many; J gene: TRBJ1-3; D gene: -; V gene: TRBV7-2; CDR3 DNA: TGTGCCAGCAGCTTAGCGGCAGGATCTGGAAACACCATATATTTT; CDR3 protein: CASSLAAGSGNTIYF
CDR3 length: 14; clone size: many; J gene: TRBJ2-3; D gene: TRBD2; V gene: TRBV12-3/TRBV12-4; CDR3 DNA: TGTGCCAGCAGTTTCCCCGGGACTAGCCATACGCAGTATTTT; CDR3 protein: CASSFPGTSHTQYF
CDR3 length: 11; clone size: -; J gene: TRBJ2-4; D gene: TRBD1; V gene: TRBV12-3/TRBV12-4; CDR3 DNA: TGTGCCAGCAGTTCCCGGGACAGGACCCGCTTC; CDR3 protein: CASSSRDRTRF
CDR3 length: 15; clone size: medium-sized; J gene: TRBJ2-1; D gene: TRBD1; V gene: TRBV12-3/TRBV12-4; CDR3 DNA: TGTGCCAGCAGTTTGGCCGGGACAGGCTACAATGAGCAGTTCTTC; CDR3 protein: CASSLAGTGYNEQFF
CDR3 length: 19; clone size: many; J gene: TRBJ1-1; D gene: -; V gene: TRBV4-1; CDR3 DNA: TGCGCCAGCAGCCAAGAGGGGCGGCAGGCAATAACTACCAACACTGAAGCTTTCTTT; CDR3 protein: CASSQEGRQAITTNTEAFF
CDR3 length: 12; clone size: many; J gene: TRBJ2-7; D gene: -; V gene: TRBV6-1; CDR3 DNA: TGTGCCAGCAGTGAAGTGGACTACGAGCAGTACTTC; CDR3 protein: CASSEVDYEQYF
CDR3 length: 13; clone size: many; J gene: TRBJ1-5; D gene: -; V gene: TRBV28; CDR3 DNA: TGTGCCAGCAGTTTAGACAGCAATCAGCCCCAGCATTTT; CDR3 protein: CASSLDSNQPQHF
CDR3 length: 18; clone size: many; J gene: TRBJ1-5; D gene: TRBD1; V gene: TRBV6-1; CDR3 DNA: TGTGCCAGCAGTAGGTCAGGGGGACCTTTTTGGGGCAATCAGCCCCAGCATTTT; CDR3 protein: CASSRSGGPFWGNQPQHF
CDR3 length: 13; clone size: -; J gene: TRBJ2-1; D gene: -; V gene: TRBV20-1; CDR3 DNA: TGCAGTGCTAGCCATCGCGTCCAGAATGGGCAGTTCTTC; CDR3 protein: CSASHRVQNGQFF
CDR3 length: 14; clone size: many; J gene: TRBJ2-7; D gene: -; V gene: TRBV10-3; CDR3 DNA: TGTGCCATCAGGTCCCCCAGGGAGTCCTACGAGCAGTACTTC; CDR3 protein: CAIRSPRESYEQYF
CDR3 length: 12; clone size: many; J gene: TRBJ2-3; D gene: -; V gene: TRBV2; CDR3 DNA: TGTGCCAGCGGCGACCCCACAGATACGCAGTATTTT; CDR3 protein: CASGDPTDTQYF
CDR3 length: 16; clone size: many; J gene: TRBJ2-1; D gene: -; V gene: TRBV14; CDR3 DNA: TGTGCCAGCAGCCAAATCGGGAGAAGGTCCCGCAATGAGCAGTTCTTC; CDR3 protein: CASSQIGRRSRNEQFF
CDR3 length: 10; clone size: few; J gene: TRBJ2-1; D gene: -; V gene: TRBV6-1; CDR3 DNA: TGTGCCAGTTTTTACAATGAGCAGTTCTTC; CDR3 protein: CASFYNEQFF
CDR3 length: 15; clone size: many; J gene: TRBJ2-5; D gene: -; V gene: TRBV20-1; CDR3 DNA: TGCAGTGCTAGCGTGCAGGGGAAGGCCCAAGAGACCCAGTACTTC; CDR3 protein: CSASVQGKAQETQYF
CDR3 length: 14; clone size: many; J gene: TRBJ2-5; D gene: TRBD2; V gene: TRBV29-1; CDR3 DNA: TGCAGCGTTGATCCGGCTAGCGGGGGGAAGACCCAGTACTTC; CDR3 protein: CSVDPASGGKTQYF
CDR3 length: 16; clone size: many; J gene: TRBJ2-2; D gene: -; V gene: TRBV30; CDR3 DNA: TGTGCCTGGAGTTCCTACCGTGGGGATAACACCGGGGAGCTGTTTTTT; CDR3 protein: CAWSSYRGDNTGELFF
CDR3 length: 13; clone size: many; J gene: TRBJ2-7; D gene: TRBD1; V gene: TRBV20-1; CDR3 DNA: TGCAGTGCCCTGGACAGGTCCACCTACGAGCAGTACTTC; CDR3 protein: CSALDRSTYEQYF
CDR3 length: 18; clone size: many; J gene: TRBJ2-7; D gene: TRBD1; V gene: TRBV6-6; CDR3 DNA: TGTGCCAGCAGTTACTCGTCGTTGGGACAGGGTTTCTCCTACGAGCAGTACTTC; CDR3 protein: CASSYSSLGQGFSYEQYF
CDR3 length: 13; clone size: many; J gene: TRBJ2-7; D gene: -; V gene: TRBV3-1; CDR3 DNA: TGTGCCAGCAGCCAAGTCTCGGGAGACGAGCAGTACTTC; CDR3 protein: CASSQVSGDEQYF
CDR3 length: 11; clone size: -; J gene: TRBJ2-7; D gene: -; V gene: TRBV6-1; CDR3 DNA: TGTGCCAGTTTAGAATTCGGCGAGCAGTACTTC; CDR3 protein: CASLEFGEQYF
CDR3 length: 12; clone size: medium-sized; J gene: TRBJ1-1; D gene: TRBD1; V gene: TRBV12-5; CDR3 DNA: TGTGCTAGTGGTTTGGGACAGGGTTCGGCTTTCTTT; CDR3 protein: CASGLGQGSAFF
CDR3 length: 12; clone size: -; J gene: TRBJ2-5; D gene: -; V gene: TRBV12-3/TRBV12-4; CDR3 DNA: TGTGCCAGCAGTTTCCCGTATGAGACCCAGTACTTC; CDR3 protein: CASSFPYETQYF
CDR3 length: 16; clone size: many; J gene: TRBJ2-5; D gene: TRBD2; V gene: TRBV20-1; CDR3 DNA: TGCAGTGCCCAACCGACTAGCGGGGGGGCGAGGGAGACCCAGTACTTC; CDR3 protein: CSAQPTSGGARETQYF
CDR3 length: 14; clone size: many; J gene: TRBJ1-3; D gene: -; V gene: TRBV6-2/TRBV6-3; CDR3 DNA: TGTGCCAGCAGTTCCGGGTGGCCTGGAAACACCATATATTTT; CDR3 protein: CASSSGWPGNTIYF
CDR3 length: 15; clone size: many; J gene: TRBJ2-1; D gene: TRBD2; V gene: TRBV29-1; CDR3 DNA: TGCAGCGTTGTTCGTGGACTAGCGGGAGTAACTGAGCAGTTCTTC; CDR3 protein: CSVVRGLAGVTEQFF
CDR3 length: 15; clone size: many; J gene: TRBJ2-7; D gene: -; V gene: TRBV7-9; CDR3 DNA: TGTGCCAGCAGCTTAGGGACGGGCTACTCCTACGAGCAGTACTTC; CDR3 protein: CASSLGTGYSYEQYF
CDR3 length: 14; clone size: medium-sized; J gene: TRBJ2-1; D gene: -; V gene: TRBV5-1; CDR3 DNA: TGCGCCAGCAGCTTGTTGCCGGCCTACAATGAGCAGTTCTTC; CDR3 protein: CASSLLPAYNEQFF
CDR3 length: 18; clone size: many; J gene: TRBJ1-5; D gene: TRBD1; V gene: TRBV20-1; CDR3 DNA: TGCAGTGCTAGGAGGGGGACAGGGGGATTACAGGGGGATCAGCCCCAGCATTTT; CDR3 protein: CSARRGTGGLQGDQPQHF
CDR3 length: 16; clone size: few; J gene: TRBJ2-3; D gene: -; V gene: TRBV9; CDR3 DNA: TGTGCCAGCAGCGTAGCTCCGGAGGCCGTCACAGATACGCAGTATTTT; CDR3 protein: CASSVAPEAVTDTQYF